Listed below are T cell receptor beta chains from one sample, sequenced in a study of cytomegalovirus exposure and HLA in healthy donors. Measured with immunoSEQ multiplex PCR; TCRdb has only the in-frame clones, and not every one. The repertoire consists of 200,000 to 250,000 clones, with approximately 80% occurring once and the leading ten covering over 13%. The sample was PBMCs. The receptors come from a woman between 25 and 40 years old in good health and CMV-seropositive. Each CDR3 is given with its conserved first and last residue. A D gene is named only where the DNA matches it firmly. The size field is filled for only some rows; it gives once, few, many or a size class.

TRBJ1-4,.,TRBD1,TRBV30,CAWGSGTGPEKLFF
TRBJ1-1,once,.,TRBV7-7,CASSLDRNTEAFF
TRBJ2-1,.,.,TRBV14,CASSQLISEYNEQFF
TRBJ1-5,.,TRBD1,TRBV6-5,CASSQGTAGGQPQHF
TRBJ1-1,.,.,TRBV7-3,CASRLIQDTEAFF
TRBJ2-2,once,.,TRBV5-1,CASSLETPTGELFF
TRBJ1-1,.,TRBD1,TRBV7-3,CASSSQGASNTEAFF
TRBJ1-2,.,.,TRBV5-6,CASGGFLGYTF
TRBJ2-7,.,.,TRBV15,CATSRREFNYEQYF
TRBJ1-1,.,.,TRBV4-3,CASSQGRYDTEAFF
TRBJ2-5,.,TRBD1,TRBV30,CAWVQGQGPQETQYF
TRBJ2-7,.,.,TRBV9,CASSVLAVSEQYF
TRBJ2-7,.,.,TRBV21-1,CASIKDASYEQYF
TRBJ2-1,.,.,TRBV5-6,CASSFTNEQFF
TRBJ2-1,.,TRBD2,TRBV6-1,CASSEPGLAGGQFF
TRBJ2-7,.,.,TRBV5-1,CASSWGPSSYEQYF
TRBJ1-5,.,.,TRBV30,CAWRAPGASNQPQHF
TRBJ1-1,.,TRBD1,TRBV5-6,CASSQDRGTEAFF
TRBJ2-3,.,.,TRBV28,CAISITDTQYF
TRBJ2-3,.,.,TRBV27,CASSTGGDGATQYF
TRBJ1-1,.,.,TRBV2,CASSEVAGGTEAFF
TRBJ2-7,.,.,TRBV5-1,CASSPDTWGEQYF
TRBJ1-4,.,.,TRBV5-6,CASSFSASEKLFF
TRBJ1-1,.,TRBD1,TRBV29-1,CSVVGQGRTEAFF
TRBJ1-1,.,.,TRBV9,CASSGGQMRGTEAFF
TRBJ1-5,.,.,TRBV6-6,CASSYDPQPQHF
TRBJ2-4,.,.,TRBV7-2,CASSLVGKEPKNIQYF
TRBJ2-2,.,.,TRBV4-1,CASSQDEGGAGELFF
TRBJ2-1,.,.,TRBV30,CAFEGTQYNEQFF
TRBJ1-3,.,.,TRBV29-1,CSVEDRGTSSGNTIYF
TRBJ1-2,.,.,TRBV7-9,CASREQPAHGYTF
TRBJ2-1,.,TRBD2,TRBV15,CATHQRLAMSEQFF
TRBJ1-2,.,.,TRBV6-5,CASSYVPGHPNYGYTF
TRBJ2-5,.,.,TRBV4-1,CASSQYLQGSYRETQYF
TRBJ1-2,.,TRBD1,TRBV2,CASSVDRFNGYTF
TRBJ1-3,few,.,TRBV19,CAANSGNTIYF
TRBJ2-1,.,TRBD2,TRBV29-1,CSVETPGGSVLF
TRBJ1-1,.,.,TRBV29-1,CSAQTTRNTEAFF
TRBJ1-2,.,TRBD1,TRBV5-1,CASSGQGASNYGYTF
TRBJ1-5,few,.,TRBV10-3,CAIRAQDNQPQHF